The T cell receptor beta chain described here comes from a study of post-analysis software for immune sequencing data. About the study: The cohort encompassed relapsing-remitting, secondary progressive and progressive-relapsing multiple sclerosis disease courses.

A word on this clonotype: Its antigen is currently unknown.

V was trimmed by 4 bases and J by 7 bases, leaving 13 bases between them. This CDR3 contains 12 residues. Per germline, CDR1 SQVTM and CDR2 ANQGSEA. Overall study results and limits: Multiple sclerosis patients had significantly lower normalized Chao1 diversity than controls. Samples made in the same batch grouped tightly together by F measure. With TRBV5-6, TRBV5-1 and TRBV20-1 included, about five TRBV segments were more frequent in patients than in controls.

Unique molecular identifiers featured in each of the TCR beta cDNA libraries. TCRdb reanalysed the PCR reads using MiXCR and keeps one entry per CDR3 protein. The table has some 260,000 distinct CDR3 sequences, about 40% seen once; the top ten hold around 5%. The chain carries TRBV29-1 and TRBJ1-2; D remains ambiguous. Sequenced input: blood. This TCR came from a girl aged 5-17 years with multiple sclerosis. This CDR3 reads CSVARGGSGYTF. The CDR3 coding sequence is TGCAGCGTTGCGCGCGGTGGTAGTGGCTACACCTTC.